This passage covers 20 T cell receptor beta chains from one sample sequenced in a study of Graves' ophthalmopathy and Graves' hyperthyroidism. Beta-chain TCR CDR3 regions were amplified from RNA transcripts. HTBI primers primed a first-round RT-PCR, and a second-round multiplex PCR followed. TCRdb re-derived calls from the multiplex PCR reads in MiXCR, one entry per CDR3 protein. Found here are 580,000 or so distinct CDR3 sequences, roughly 40% of them singletons; the top ten hold about 4%. Specimen: peripheral blood or thyroid tissue (not recorded which). The receptors derive from an adult man with Graves' hyperthyroidism.

This clonotype was observed many times. The V gene is TRBV24-1, the J gene TRBJ1-5; 7 nucleotides agree with TRBD1. This CDR3 region has 16 residues. V lost 1 base to trimming and J lost 4 bases; unmatched junction nucleotides: 6. The germline V gene encodes CDR1 KGHDR and CDR2 SFDVKD. The CDR3 here is CATSDLRGGRNQPQHF. The CDR3 DNA reads TGTGCCACCAGTGATTTACGAGGGGGCCGAAATCAGCCCCAGCATTTT.

The genes are TRBV7-9 and TRBJ1-4; 11 bases agree with TRBD1. The CDR3 contains 18 residues. Trimming cost V 6 bases and J 0 bases; bases outside gene matches: 9. Looked up from germline, CDR1 is SEHNR and CDR2 is FQNEAQ (reference sequence). CDR3 sequence reads: CASSVGGQGAATNEKLFF. Here the CDR3 DNA reads TGTGCCAGCAGTGTAGGAGGACAGGGGGCTGCAACTAATGAAAAACTGTTTTTT.

This clonotype has ten or more counts. J is TRBJ2-6 and V is TRBV15, with D hard to call. V dropped 5 bases and J dropped 0 bases, with 14 bases sitting between them. This CDR3 is built from 17 residues. Germline V gene lookup returns CDR1 LNHNV and CDR2 YYDKDF (reference sequence). In DNA, the CDR3 is TGTGCCACCAGCTCCGATACCACCATCTCTGGGGCCAACGTCCTGACTTTC. It translates to CATSSDTTISGANVLTF.

This clonotype occurred many times. This chain connects TRBV10-3 to TRBJ1-1, with unresolved D. Trimming shortened V by 4 bases and J by 1 base, and 7 bases separated the two germline ends. The CDR3 runs 13 residues. Germline V CDR1 and CDR2: ENHRY, SYGVKD. CDR3: CAISVTENTEAFF. DNA of the CDR3: TGTGCCATCAGTGTTACAGAGAACACTGAAGCTTTCTTT.

This clonotype was observed once. This chain uses TRBV12-3 or TRBV12-4 with TRBJ2-5; 7 bases are shared with TRBD2. The CDR3 consists of 14 residues. J gave up 4 bases and V 10 bases, and 12 bases lay outside the gene matches. The CDR3: CAIPRGGGGETQYF. The CDR3 DNA is TGTGCCATCCCTAGGGGCGGGGGAGGAGAGACCCAGTACTTC.

The chain uses TRBV10-2 and TRBJ1-2; TRBD1 matches 7 bases. The V segment lost 6 bases and the J segment 1 base; nucleotides outside the gene matches: 5. The V gene's germline CDR1 is WSHSY and CDR2 SAAADI. CDR3 length equals 14 residues. CDR3 DNA: TGCGCCAGCAGCGGGGACAGCAATAACTATGGCTACACCTTC. This gives the protein CASSGDSNNYGYTF.

In this sample, this clonotype turned up many times. This sequence joins TRBV2 and TRBJ1-2; D is perhaps TRBD1 (5 bases). This CDR3 is 15 amino acids long. Per the germline V gene, CDR1 is SNHLY and CDR2 is FYNNEI. Trimming removed 0 bases from V and 6 bases from J, with 14 bases in between. CDR3 sequence: CASSEALHRKDGYTF. The CDR3 bases are TGTGCCAGCAGTGAAGCGCTTCACAGGAAGGATGGCTACACCTTC.

In its sample, this clonotype was seen many times. The V and J genes are TRBV9 and TRBJ1-1; D might be TRBD1 (5 bases). The CDR3 spans 14 residues. Germline V lookup: CDR1 SGDLS, CDR2 YYNGEE. V lost 0 bases, J lost 12 bases, and 18 bases lay in between. The CDR3 sequence is CASSVEAGYGATFF. The CDR3 coding sequence is TGTGCCAGCAGCGTAGAGGCTGGGTACGGGGCTACTTTCTTT. Full variable domain (missing parts from reference TRBV9 and TRBJ1-1): DSGVTQTPKHLITATGQRVTLRCSPRSGDLSVYWYQQSLDQGLQFLIQYYNGEERAKGNILERFSAQQFPDLHSELNLSSLELGDSALYFCASSVEAGYGATFFGQGTRLTVV.

This clonotype was seen a handful of times. The CDR3 region has the DNA TGCGCCAGCAGTGAGTCGAGGATGAACACTGAAGCTTTCTTT. Its translation: CASSESRMNTEAFF. The chain recombines TRBV10-1 with TRBJ1-1; unclear D gene. CDR3 size: 14 residues. V lost 0 bases to trimming and J lost 0 bases, with 5 bases between them. The germline V gene has CDR1 WNHNN and CDR2 SYGVQD (reference sequence).

On this clonotype: Just one base apart from a much larger clone, this may be a read error. The rearrangement uses TRBV11-3 and TRBJ1-1; D uncertain. This CDR3 region has 16 residues. The germline gives CDR1 SGHNT, CDR2 YENEEA. The V and J ends lost 6 bases and 4 bases respectively, with 21 bases between them. The CDR3 coding sequence is TGTGCCAGCAGTTCCCCAGAAAAAGACATGAGCACTGAAGCTTTCTTT. It yields the protein CASSSPEKDMSTEAFF.

Ten or more counts support this clonotype. The chain uses TRBV9 and TRBJ1-6; possible D gene TRBD1, 5 bases. Trimming took 2 bases from V and 3 from J, leaving 6 bases between them. The CDR3 covers 14 residues. Germline V gene data show CDR1 as SGDLS and CDR2 as YYNGEE. The CDR3 region is CASSVGVYNSPLHF. The CDR3 DNA sequence: TGTGCCAGCAGCGTGGGGGTCTATAATTCACCCCTCCACTTT.

This clonotype has ten or more counts. V and J are TRBV7-9 and TRBJ1-5; no firm D call. The CDR3 spans 14 residues. In germline, CDR1 is SEHNR, CDR2 FQNEAQ (reference sequence). V lost 2 bases and J lost 6, with 11 bases in between. The CDR3 here is CASSLSQPGQPQHF. The CDR3 nucleotides read TGTGCCAGCAGCTTATCACAACCGGGTCAGCCCCAGCATTTT. The full variable domain, its missing parts supplied by reference TRBV7-9 and TRBJ1-5, is DTGVSQNPRHKITKRGQNVTFRCDPISEHNRLYWYRQTLGQGPEFLTYFQNEAQLEKSRLLSDRFSAERPKGSFSTLEIQRTEQGDSAMYLCASSLSQPGQPQHFGDGTRLSIL.

The rearrangement uses TRBV29-1 and TRBJ2-5; TRBD1 might be the D (6 bases). The CDR3 loop spans 11 amino acids. The ends were cut back, 8 bases at V and 4 bases at J, with 11 bases in the middle. CDR1 is SQVTM, CDR2 ANQGSEA, per germline. CDR3 in DNA: TGCAGCTCGGGACAAGTAGAGACCCAGTACTTC. It yields the protein CSSGQVETQYF.

The table lists this clonotype with many counts. This chain uses TRBV2 with TRBJ2-7; 11 bases agree with TRBD2. This CDR3 comprises 13 residues. Losses at the gene ends were 10 bases for V and 3 bases for J; bases not matched to a gene: 5. The germline CDR1 and CDR2 sequences are SNHLY and FYNNEI. The CDR3 region is CATTSGGYYEQYF. Written as DNA, the CDR3 is TGTGCCACCACTAGCGGGGGTTACTACGAGCAGTACTTC. Full variable domain (outside the CDR3, taken from reference TRBV2 and TRBJ2-7): EPEVTQTPSHQVTQMGQEVILRCVPISNHLYFYWYRQILGQKVEFLVSFYNNEISEKSEIFDDQFSVERPDGSNFTLKIRSTKLEDSAMYFCATTSGGYYEQYFGPGTRLTVT.

The sample holds a few counts of this clonotype. The gene calls are TRBV6-6 and TRBJ2-5, with a tentative D call TRBD1 (5 bases). CDR3 length: 13 residues. Germline V gene sequence: CDR1 MNHNY, CDR2 SVGAGI (reference sequence). The V end was cut by 6 bases, the J end by 1 base, with 9 bases between. The CDR3 coding sequence is TGTGCCAGCAGAGGACAACTCCAAGAGACCCAGTACTTC. Translating it yields CASRGQLQETQYF.

On this clonotype itself: A much larger clone lies one base from this, so it may be a read error. V gene TRBV5-4 combines with J gene TRBJ2-2, with D uncertain. In germline, CDR1 is SGHNT, CDR2 YYREEE (reference sequence). There are 15 residues in the CDR3. V shed 2 bases and J shed 5 bases, with 13 bases lying between them. As DNA, the CDR3 is TGTGCCAGCAGCTTAGATCTGATCCTAACCGGGGAGCTGTTTTTT. Its protein is CASSLDLILTGELFF. Full variable domain (missing parts from reference TRBV5-4 and TRBJ2-2): ETGVTQSPTHLIKTRGQQVTLRCSSQSGHNTVSWYQQALGQGPQFIFQYYREEENGRGNFPPRFSGLQFPNYSSELNVNALELDDSALYLCASSLDLILTGELFFGEGSRLTVL.

This clonotype was detected only a few times. The V gene is TRBV19, the J gene TRBJ2-7; 9 nucleotides match TRBD2. CDR1 LNHDA and CDR2 SQIVND come from the germline V gene (reference sequence). The length of the CDR3 is 13 residues. Unmatched junction bases numbered 8, after V lost 8 bases and J lost 6 bases. CDR3 in DNA: TGTGCCAGTGGCTCTAGCGGGATGTCCGAGCAGTACTTC. It codes for CASGSSGMSEQYF.

The rearrangement joins TRBV20-1 to TRBJ1-2; 7 nucleotides agree with TRBD1. The J segment lost 2 bases and the V segment lost 4 bases, leaving 4 bases of the junction unmatched. Looked up from germline, CDR1 is DFQATT and CDR2 is SNEGSKA (reference sequence). CDR3 length: 13 amino acids. CDR3 sequence reads: CSAIRQGNYGYTF. For the CDR3, the DNA is TGCAGTGCTATCCGACAGGGAAACTATGGCTACACCTTC.

The table lists this clonotype with a few counts. The junction shows a germline mismatch at one end, possibly a read error. The chain is built from TRBV2 and TRBJ1-5, with 8 bases aligning to TRBD1. Germline assignment: CDR1 SNHLY and CDR2 FYNNEI. The CDR3 runs 17 residues. The CDR3 DNA sequence: TGTGCCAGCAGTCAAGCACTGGACAGGGCGGCCAATCAGCCCCAGCATTTT. Protein product: CASSQALDRAANQPQHF.

Ten or more counts support this clonotype. This chain joins TRBV5-1 and TRBJ1-6, with no clear D. CDR1 and CDR2 from the germline V gene are SGHRS and YFSETQ. The V end was cut by 4 bases, the J end by 10 bases, with 18 bases between. The CDR3 loop spans 15 amino acids. CDR3 protein: CASSTWNTPASPLHF. The CDR3 DNA follows: TGCGCCAGCAGCACATGGAACACCCCGGCCTCACCCCTCCACTTT.